This T cell receptor (beta chain) was recorded in a study of CD8 T cells in Susac syndrome. The RNA, about 0.45 to 1 ug, was put through reverse transcription using random hexamers. In TCRdb, the immunoSEQ multiplex PCR reads were re-called with MiXCR into one record per CDR3 protein. The data contain 170,000 or so distinct CDR3 sequences, 90% to 95% of them singletons. In its sample, this clonotype was seen once. The sequenced target, TCR beta, came from blood CD8+ and CD4+ T cells. TEMRA cells were FACS-enriched and CD8+ and CD4+ T cells negatively isolated. CDR3 length: 16 amino acids. V was pared by 3 bases and J by 8 bases, with 8 bases of the junction left unmatched. The germline V gene encodes CDR1 SGDLS and CDR2 YYNGEE.

The sequenced material came from CD4+ T cells from PBMCs. This sequence originates from a human donor with multiple sclerosis. The chain has TRBV9 and TRBJ1-6, with TRBD1 matching 10 bases. This CDR3 reads CASSASPDRGDSPLHF. In nucleotides, the CDR3 is TGTGCCAGCAGCGCAAGCCCGGACAGGGGGGATTCACCCCTCCACTTT.